What follows is one TCR beta chain and its context. The table lists this clone with a few counts. The antigen it recognizes is unknown. Base-call qualities are not available, and no considerably larger clone is one nucleotide away. The record originates from a study of cytomegalovirus exposure and HLA in healthy donors (dated by TCRdb to about 2017). A note on the overall study: An earlier analysis of about 560 of the donors reported 250 to 350 Gb of sequence data and 100 million to 120 million unique TCR beta sequences obtained from about 179 million T cells. The T cell repertoires of around 670 subjects were profiled by immunosequencing and related to cytomegalovirus serostatus. The study was designed to test whether signatures of past pathogen exposure could be identified by cataloging public T cell receptors. Four to six DR-DQ haplotypes were handled as single units for association and clustering, since linkage in the cohort was strong. A later genetic analysis took genome-wide SNP genotypes for about three fifths of the 666 donors and used that subset as a discovery cohort. A later analysis re-examined previously published TCR beta repertoires from just over 650 donors and added high-resolution HLA genotyping to investigate patterns of TCR occurrence. On average, over 200,000 unique TCR beta nucleotide sequences were sequenced per donor among 398 genotyped donors of the cohort, with about 19% of those sequences being non-productive. Alongside the repertoire data, information on donor age, sex, ethnicity and CMV serostatus was compiled. Of the roughly 400 genotyped donors, around 81% fell in the genetic ancestry cluster associated with self-reported Caucasian donors. All discovery cohort repertoires had been generated using a single sequencing platform. The number of typed donors differed by locus: roughly 620-630 for A, B, C, DRB1 and DQB1; 500 to 550 for DQA1; 606 for DPA1; and about 470 for DPB1. High-throughput TCR immunosequencing, statistical association of individual TCRs with disease status, and machine learning were combined to predict cytomegalovirus infection status. Besides the first cohort of more than 650 subjects, a separate validation cohort made up of about 120 different subjects was used. To decide whether each TCR beta V gene segment behaved as functional or pseudogenic, an earlier analysis of some 540 of the donors relied on high-throughput TCR beta sequencing. Class I and class II HLA loci were covered by the typing at four-digit resolution. Roughly 300 gigabases of sequencing data and tens of millions of unique TCR sequences were included in an early release covering about 700 HLA-typed donors. Rather than using new phenotypic data, the later analysis identified candidate immune exposures from TCR beta sequences and from how often those sequences occurred across donors. Beyond this particular receptor, the publication reports: Most TCR sequences were seen in very few donors, while some public TCRs were found in many individuals. Immune exposure information for the cohort was limited to CMV serostatus. The earlier analysis of fewer than 750 of the donors excluded roughly 17 rarely observed V segments, including chromosome 9 orphons, because counts were too low. According to a later analysis, parvovirus B19, influenza, CMV and Epstein-Barr virus appeared linked to several top co-occurrence clusters. In vitro tests confirmed that three of the cytomegalovirus-associated TCR beta chains recognize cytomegalovirus antigens. Because some donors lacked HLA typing at each locus, the association tests relied only on the typed subset. The presence/absence analyses assumed that sequencing depth was roughly uniform across donors, and that assumption may not be true. Compared with the approximately 720-donor mean, donors in an Asian-associated ancestry cluster had fewer N-insertions in productive TCRs, according to a later genetic analysis. When HLA alleles, especially DR and DQ, strongly co-occurred, attributing TCR associations to individual alleles was difficult. Compared with equally common non-associated chains, HLA-associated TCR beta chains in a later analysis were more clonally expanded and had lower generation probabilities. Linkage disequilibrium might explain the correlated functional status among segregating V segments, but an unknown experimental factor could not be excluded. The cohort was sequenced for TCR beta chains only, and without alpha or paired-chain data the features that could be detected were limited. In a later analysis, most CMV-associated TCR beta chains were found to appear HLA-restricted, with HLA associations seemingly driven largely by CMV exposure. A later genetic analysis associated a missense DCLRE1C variant with V-gene and J-gene trimming of TCR beta chains, and an independent cohort replicated the association. According to a later analysis, TCR association rates differed among HLA loci, with DRB1 alleles showing the most associated TCRs and HLA-C alleles showing the fewest. In a later analysis, over 15,000 TCR beta sequences were associated with specific HLA alleles at a false discovery rate of 0.05. A further reported finding was that TCR beta sequences accurately predicted the HLA-A and HLA-B alleles for most subjects in the first cohort. In an earlier analysis of more than 450 of the donors, most TCR beta V segments were observed in productive rearrangements about 90% or about 30% of the time, broadly matching IMGT annotations. The study gave a list of about 170 TCR beta chains associated with cytomegalovirus. Some IMGT-functional V segments, including TRBV6-2 and TRBV6-3, could not be told apart with the 87-base-pair reads, so those segments were excluded. The authors suggested that the approach could potentially be extended to other disease states and immunological phenotypes. In both the original and validation cohorts, the classifier was reported to diagnose cytomegalovirus status with high specificity and sensitivity. A cluster of highly shared sequence variants was judged likely to be a technical artifact of the sequencing pipeline.

The germline V gene specifies MGHRA as CDR1 and YSYEKL as CDR2. V is clipped by 0 bases and J by 2 bases, and the sequence between their germline boundaries is 8 bases long. Including the terminal cysteine and phenylalanine, the CDR3 comprises 14 residues. CDR3 DNA is the only sequence kept; it has 42 bases, read in frame from the first base. The library was prepared using the immunoSEQ multiplex PCR assay. The multiplex PCR relied on a mix of 60 forward primers for TCR Vbeta segments and 13 reverse primers for TCR Jbeta segments. A multiplex PCR assay on genomic DNA amplified the CDR3 region of rearranged TCR beta genes. The Illumina HiSeq System was used to sequence the amplified TCR beta libraries as 87-base-pair reads. The original pipeline was this. Across the roughly 600 repertoires, a later analysis counted some 80 million unique TCR beta chains, 9.5 million to 13 million of which were shared by at least two donors. Raw reads were error-corrected and collapsed into unique sequences by a nearest-neighbor algorithm in which closely related sequences were merged to remove PCR and sequencing errors. Alignment of CDR3 sequences to IMGT reference sequences was used to assign V, D and J gene segments. For a sequence to be retained, a match of at least six nucleotides to both a V gene segment and a J gene segment was required. A rearrangement was called productive if the CDR3 had no stop codons and remained in frame with V and J, and every other rearrangement was called non-productive. Following IMGT convention, CDR3 was defined as the stretch from the second conserved V-encoded cysteine up to the conserved J-encoded phenylalanine. The earlier analysis of 500 to 600 of the donors excluded sequences that lacked an unambiguous match to a single V gene segment. In an earlier analysis of 450 to 750 of the donors, a V segment was called functional when productive rearrangements were above 56.7%, and segregating when the standard deviation between donors exceeded 5%. A statistical classification framework was developed to diagnose cytomegalovirus status using the catalog of TCR beta chain sequences. A later analysis assigned V and J genes by comparing TCR nucleotide sequences with IMGT/GENE-DB human TR gene sequences. A later analysis assigned CDR3 sequences and most-parsimonious VDJ recombination scenarios with the TCRdist pipeline. A later analysis defined each TCR beta chain by its CDR3 amino acid sequence plus V-gene family, and excluded reads lacking a unique V-gene family. A later analysis removed several hundred highly shared, low-generation-probability nucleotide sequences to deal with suspected cross-contamination and a sequencing artifact. In a later analysis, a clonal expansion index was calculated for each public chain from normalized within-repertoire ranks of inferred template counts. In a later analysis, generation probabilities were computed using a VDJ recombination model fitted to out-of-frame rearrangements, and the results were checked against IGoR. Hypergeometric tests were used in a later analysis to score TCR-TCR, TCR-HLA and TCR-CMV co-occurrence, with a repertoire-size bias correction applied to the TCR pairs. In a later analysis, false discovery rates were estimated by permuting HLA or CMV assignments 20 times. A later analysis grouped co-occurring TCRs with DBSCAN, adding TCRdist sequence similarity when clustering within HLA-allele-positive subsets. For co-occurrence clustering, repertoires with fewer than 30,000 or more than 120,000 public chains were excluded, along with roughly 5 repertoires with anomalous nucleotide sharing. The source is immuneACCESS, and TCRdb retained only in-frame sequences with V and J called. Part of the clones is not carried over; for the studies checked, unresolved V genes explain less than half of this, and the remainder is unexplained. That table supplies the V and J calls and clone size; D and trimming were determined from the DNA. A total of about 130,000 clones appear in this sample, approximately 80% of them only once. The top ten clonotypes cover around 2% of the sample.

The cohort was made up of roughly 670 healthy bone marrow donors. At the time of sampling, all cohort members were nominally healthy, though unrecorded immune exposures were likely present. The donor tested CMV seronegative and was one of the 352 seronegative cohort members. Every donor gave a peripheral blood sample, and the peripheral blood mononuclear cells from that sample were used for TCR beta sequencing. Genomic DNA extraction from the blood cell samples was performed with the Qiagen DNeasy Blood Extraction Kit. This TCR came from a man aged 25 to 45 in good health and CMV-seronegative. Input material: PBMCs. The chain links TRBV4-1 with TRBJ2-7, and possibly TRBD1, on 5 matching bases. The CDR3 loop reads CASSQDSGPYEQYF. The DNA sequence reads TGCGCCAGCAGCCAAGATTCAGGGCCCTACGAGCAGTACTTC.